The 28 T cell receptor beta chains reported below all come from one sample, sequenced in a study of response to subunit inactivated influenza vaccine. TCRdb itself ran the RT-PCR reads through MiXCR, one entry per CDR3 protein. The table has some 540,000 distinct CDR3 sequences, under 30% seen once; the top ten hold 2.8%. These data are also associated with another study on T cells expressing NK-cell markers. That report adds: As the method of synthesis, 5'RACE template switching with UMIs yielded TCR beta cDNA.

The sample was CD4+ T cells sorted from PBMCs, taken less than 13 days after vaccination. These receptors were taken from a man in his fifties who received an inactivated influenza vaccine.

The V and J genes are TRBV11-2 and TRBJ1-5, with D uncertain. The germline gives CDR1 SGHAT, CDR2 FQNNGV. CDR3 size: 15 residues. V was pared by 0 bases and J by 0 bases, with 6 bases between. As DNA, the CDR3 is TGTGCCAGCAGCTTAGATTTCAGTAGCAATCAGCCCCAGCATTTT. This encodes CASSLDFSSNQPQHF.

V is TRBV20-1 and J is TRBJ2-7, with 8 nucleotides matching TRBD1. This CDR3 contains 13 residues. The trim removed 3 bases at V and 3 bases at J, leaving 4 bases unmatched. CDR1 is DFQATT and CDR2 is SNEGSKA in the germline V gene (reference sequence). The chain's CDR3 is CSARTGDGYEQYF. The CDR3 coding sequence is TGCAGTGCTAGGACAGGGGACGGCTACGAGCAGTACTTC.

This clonotype was counted at least ten times. The J gene is TRBJ1-6, the V gene TRBV5-1; tentative D call: TRBD1 (5 bases). V shed 4 bases and J shed 5 bases, with 13 bases lying between them. The CDR3 spans 15 residues. The germline gives CDR1 SGHRS, CDR2 YFSETQ. The CDR3 protein is CASSSRQLNNSPLHF. In DNA form, the CDR3 reads TGCGCCAGCAGCAGCCGACAGTTAAATAATTCACCCCTCCACTTT.

This clonotype has more than one count but fewer than ten. The J gene is TRBJ1-2, the V gene TRBV29-1; D is ambiguous. The V end was cut by 4 bases, the J end by 7 bases, with 13 bases between. The germline gives CDR1 SQVTM, CDR2 ANQGSEA. The CDR3 runs 12 residues. CDR3 region: CSVVGRAGGYTF. The CDR3 DNA reads TGCAGCGTTGTGGGGAGAGCGGGTGGCTACACCTTC.

The genes are TRBV12-3 or TRBV12-4 and TRBJ2-3; D may be TRBD2 (6 bases). The CDR3 runs 14 residues. Trimming took 5 bases from V and 0 from J, leaving 9 bases between them. CDR3: CASSPTRSTDTQYF. In DNA form, the CDR3 reads TGTGCCAGCAGTCCGACTAGGAGCACAGATACGCAGTATTTT.

The chain links TRBV6-2 or TRBV6-3 to TRBJ2-7, with D unclear. V lost 7 bases and J lost 3, with 13 bases in between. In germline, CDR1 is MNHEY, CDR2 SVGEGT. CDR3 size: 13 residues. Here the CDR3 DNA reads TGTGCCAGCAATAGCCCTATTAGCTACGAGCAGTACTTC. The encoded protein is CASNSPISYEQYF.

The chain is built from TRBV20-1 and TRBJ2-3; 15 positions match TRBD2. Germline V gene data show CDR1 as DFQATT and CDR2 as SNEGSKA (reference sequence). The CDR3 extends over 16 amino acids. V lost 6 bases to trimming and J lost 4 bases; unmatched junction nucleotides: 8. Here the CDR3 DNA reads TGCAGTGCGACCGGACTAGCGGGGGGGCCCTCAGATACGCAGTATTTT. It specifies CSATGLAGGPSDTQYF.

Written as DNA, the CDR3 is TGCAGTGCTAGGAAAGGACAGGGGTATCAGCCCCAGCATTTT. This codes for CSARKGQGYQPQHF. The chain has TRBV20-1 and TRBJ1-5, with TRBD1 identical over 9 bases. The J segment lost 5 bases and the V segment lost 3 bases, leaving 5 bases of the junction unmatched. The CDR3 spans 14 residues. Germline values: CDR1 DFQATT, CDR2 SNEGSKA (reference sequence).

The rearrangement links TRBV4-3 to TRBJ2-2; no reliable D call. The germline V gene encodes CDR1 LGHNA and CDR2 YSLEER. CDR3 length: 15 amino acids. Trimming shortened V by 1 base and J by 5 bases, and 11 bases separated the two germline ends. DNA for the CDR3: TGCGCCAGCAGCCAAGGCATTTTGCGGACCGGGGAGCTGTTTTTT. Amino acid sequence: CASSQGILRTGELFF.

This clonotype was seen a handful of times. The rearrangement links TRBV15 to TRBJ2-7; a weak D match, TRBD2 (5 bases). CDR3 length equals 15 residues. The germline gives CDR1 LNHNV, CDR2 YYDKDF (reference sequence). Trimming took off 5 bases at V and 0 bases at J, with 14 bases between the two ends. DNA for the CDR3: TGTGCCACCAGCGCAGGCGAGGGTAGCTCCTACGAGCAGTACTTC. Translated: CATSAGEGSSYEQYF.

The chain recombines TRBV20-1 with TRBJ2-7; tentative D call: TRBD2 (5 bases). Germline CDR1 and CDR2: DFQATT and SNEGSKA (reference sequence). This CDR3 comprises 11 residues. V was pared by 5 bases and J by 7 bases, with 12 bases between. CDR3: CSAVASGEQYF. Here the CDR3 DNA reads TGCAGTGCTGTGGCCAGCGGAGAGCAGTACTTC.

This chain uses TRBV6-1 with TRBJ2-7, with 8 nucleotides matching TRBD2. The J segment lost 2 bases and the V segment lost 5 bases, leaving 11 bases of the junction unmatched. CDR3 size: 16 residues. Germline V gives CDR1 MNHNS, CDR2 SASEGT. The CDR3 DNA reads as TGTGCCAGCAGTCCCACGGGGGCGGGGGGAACCTACGAGCAGTACTTC. Translation gives CASSPTGAGGTYEQYF.

The chain has TRBV12-3 or TRBV12-4 and TRBJ1-5; TRBD1 aligns across 9 bases. The length of the CDR3 is 14 residues. The ends lost 3 bases at V and 7 bases at J; junction bases unmatched: 4. The CDR3: CASSFLDRGQPQHF. The DNA for the CDR3 is TGTGCCAGCAGTTTTTTGGACAGGGGCCAGCCCCAGCATTTT.

This clonotype was observed a few times. The rearrangement uses TRBV6-2 or TRBV6-3 and TRBJ1-5; 10 bases map to TRBD1. This CDR3 contains 16 residues. CDR1 and CDR2 (germline): MNHEY, SVGEGT. Losses at the gene ends were 2 bases for V and 6 bases for J; bases not matched to a gene: 7. This CDR3 reads CASSYPLTGGLQPQHF. As DNA, the CDR3 is TGTGCCAGCAGTTACCCGCTGACAGGGGGCCTTCAGCCCCAGCATTTT.

This clonotype came up a few times. The V gene is TRBV10-3, the J gene TRBJ2-2; D gene unclear. Germline CDR1 reads ENHRY; CDR2 reads SYGVKD. CDR3 size: 14 residues. The V and J ends lost 1 base and 7 bases respectively, with 10 bases between them. The CDR3 sequence is CAISEWSSRGELFF. In DNA, the CDR3 is TGTGCCATCAGTGAGTGGTCTTCACGCGGGGAGCTGTTTTTT.

This clonotype appeared a few times. The V call is TRBV6-5, the J call TRBJ1-4; no firm D call. Looked up from germline, CDR1 is MNHEY and CDR2 is SVGAGI. V was shortened by 0 bases and J by 7 bases, with 15 bases between the two germline ends. This CDR3 region has 16 residues. Here the CDR3 reads CASSYSSKPAGEKLFF. CDR3 DNA: TGTGCCAGCAGTTACTCGTCGAAGCCGGCGGGTGAAAAACTGTTTTTT.

The V gene is TRBV28, the J gene TRBJ1-2, with D maybe TRBD1 (5 bases). Deletions cut 6 bases from V and 2 bases from J, with 10 bases between. Germline V gene sequence: CDR1 MDHEN, CDR2 SYDVKM. This CDR3 has 13 amino acids. CDR3 sequence reads: CASRLDMNYGYTF. The DNA of the CDR3 is TGTGCCAGCAGGTTGGACATGAACTATGGCTACACCTTC.

The V and J genes are TRBV7-2 and TRBJ2-5, with TRBD2 matching 8 bases. Germline assignment: CDR1 SGHTA and CDR2 FQGNSA. This CDR3 is 15 amino acids long. Unmatched junction bases numbered 6, after V lost 5 bases and J lost 1 base. This chain's CDR3 is CASSPLAGIQETQYF. DNA for the CDR3: TGTGCCAGCAGCCCTCTAGCGGGTATCCAAGAGACCCAGTACTTC.

The chain combines TRBV7-2 with TRBJ1-2; D remains ambiguous. The CDR3 runs 14 residues. CDR1 is SGHTA, CDR2 FQGNSA, per germline. Trimming left V 5 bases short and J 1 base short, with 11 bases between. The CDR3 protein is CASSPFQINYGYTF. In DNA form, the CDR3 reads TGTGCCAGCAGCCCATTCCAGATTAACTATGGCTACACCTTC.

The chain has TRBV5-1 and TRBJ2-7, with 13 bases that match TRBD2. The CDR3 covers 15 residues. Germline V gives CDR1 SGHRS, CDR2 YFSETQ. The V gene end was trimmed by 4 bases and the J gene end by 2 bases; junction bases not matched to a gene: 3. The CDR3 DNA reads as TGCGCCAGCAGCCAGACTAGCGGGAGGACCTACGAGCAGTACTTC. Its protein is CASSQTSGRTYEQYF.

This clonotype was seen ten or more times. The chain links TRBV6-2 or TRBV6-3 to TRBJ1-2, with 8 bases lining up with TRBD1. CDR1 MNHEY and CDR2 SVGEGT come from the germline V gene. V dropped 5 bases and J dropped 7; count of bases not matched to a gene: 21. The CDR3 runs to 18 residues. The CDR3 reads CASSQPQGARRIAAGYTF. The CDR3 DNA follows: TGTGCCAGCAGTCAACCCCAGGGGGCGCGTAGAATCGCCGCTGGCTACACCTTC.

The CDR3 loop reads CASSPGGGGYGYTF. The CDR3 DNA reads as TGTGCCAGCAGTCCCGGGGGGGGTGGCTATGGCTACACCTTC. V and J are TRBV12-3 or TRBV12-4 and TRBJ1-2; D is possibly TRBD1 (5 bases). Deletions cut 5 bases from V and 4 bases from J, with 14 bases between. The CDR3 sequence is 14 residues long.

Only a few counts were recorded for this clonotype. V usage is TRBV10-3 and J usage is TRBJ1-4; 7 nucleotides align to TRBD1. Trimming cost V 3 bases and J 3 bases; bases outside gene matches: 4. This CDR3 is built from 15 residues. The V gene's germline CDR1 is ENHRY and CDR2 SYGVKD. Written as DNA, the CDR3 is TGTGCCATCAGTGAAACGGGACAGTCTAATGAAAAACTGTTTTTT. Translating it yields CAISETGQSNEKLFF.

In this sample, this clonotype turned up a few times. The rearrangement uses TRBV20-1 and TRBJ2-1, with 12 bases matching TRBD1. The CDR3 is 14 residues long. Germline assignment: CDR1 DFQATT and CDR2 SNEGSKA (reference sequence). Trimming at V came to 6 bases and at J to 6 bases, leaving 6 bases not matched to a gene. CDR3 coding DNA: TGCAGTGCCGGGACGGGACAGGGGGCCAATGAGCAGTTCTTC. Translation: CSAGTGQGANEQFF.

The chain links TRBV20-1 to TRBJ2-7; 12 bases map to TRBD2. The J segment lost 3 bases and the V segment lost 3 bases, leaving 9 bases of the junction unmatched. The CDR3 is made up of 16 amino acids. In germline, CDR1 is DFQATT, CDR2 SNEGSKA (reference sequence). In nucleotides, the CDR3 is TGCAGTGCTAGGCCCCCCACTAGCGGGGGGTTCTACGAGCAGTACTTC. This gives the protein CSARPPTSGGFYEQYF.

This chain links TRBV27 with TRBJ2-2; a possible D gene is TRBD1 (5 bases). Trimming removed 1 base at V and 8 bases at J, with 8 bases between. The V gene's germline CDR1 is MNHEY and CDR2 SMNVEV (reference sequence). CDR3 length: 13 amino acids. CDR3 in amino acids: CASSLYRGGELFF. The CDR3 DNA reads TGTGCCAGCAGTTTATATAGGGGAGGGGAGCTGTTTTTT.

In its sample, this clonotype was seen a few times. The chain recombines TRBV5-1 with TRBJ2-3, with a weak D call TRBD2 (5 bases). V was trimmed by 4 bases and J by 10 bases, leaving 16 bases between them. CDR1 is SGHRS and CDR2 is YFSETQ in the germline V gene. The CDR3 contains 13 residues. The CDR3 region has the DNA TGCGCCAGCAGCCTTCGCGAGCAGGAGGCGCAGTATTTT. Translation gives CASSLREQEAQYF.

The chain joins TRBV9 to TRBJ2-7; TRBD2 agrees at 11 bases. The trim removed 1 base at V and 5 bases at J, leaving 2 bases unmatched. The CDR3 totals 14 residues. Germline V CDR1 and CDR2: SGDLS, YYNGEE. For the CDR3, the DNA is TGTGCCAGCAGCGTAAAACTAGCGGGAGACGAGCAGTACTTC. Protein product: CASSVKLAGDEQYF.